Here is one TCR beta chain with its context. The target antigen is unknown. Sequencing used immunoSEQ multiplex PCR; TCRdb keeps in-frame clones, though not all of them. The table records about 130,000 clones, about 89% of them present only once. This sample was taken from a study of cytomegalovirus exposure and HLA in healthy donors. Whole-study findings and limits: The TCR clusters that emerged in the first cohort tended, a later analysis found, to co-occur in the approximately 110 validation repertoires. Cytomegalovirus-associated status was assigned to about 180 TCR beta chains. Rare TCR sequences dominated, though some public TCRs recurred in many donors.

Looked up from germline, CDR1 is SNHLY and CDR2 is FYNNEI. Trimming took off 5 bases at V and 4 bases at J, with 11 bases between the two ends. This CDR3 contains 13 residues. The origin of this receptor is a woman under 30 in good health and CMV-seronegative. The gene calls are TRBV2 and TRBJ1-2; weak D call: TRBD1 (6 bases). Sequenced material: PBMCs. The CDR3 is CASSRDKGYGYTF. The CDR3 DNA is TGTGCCAGCAGTCGGGACAAGGGCTATGGCTACACCTTC.